What follows are 19 T cell receptor beta chains derived from one specimen sequenced in a study of blood T cell repertoires in COVID-19. TCRdb's copy holds only in-frame clones and misses some; the assay was immunoSEQ multiplex PCR. Of some 17,000 clones detected, about four fifths appear once; the ten largest clones hold approximately 10%. The sequenced sample consisted of peripheral blood. These receptors were obtained from a man at least 80 years old with acute or convalescent COVID-19.

Only a few counts were recorded for this clone. This rearrangement joins TRBV19 to TRBJ1-1, with 7 nucleotides matching TRBD1. The CDR3 loop spans 14 amino acids. The germline V gene has CDR1 LNHDA and CDR2 SQIVND (reference sequence). The V segment lost 5 bases and the J segment 12 bases; nucleotides outside the gene matches: 15. The CDR3 nucleotides read TGTGCCAGTAGTCCACGGCCCGGACAGGCGAAAACTTTCTTT. It yields the protein CASSPRPGQAKTFF.

The rearrangement uses TRBV14 and TRBJ2-2, with 7 bases lining up with TRBD1. Germline lookup yields CDR1 SGHDN and CDR2 FVKESK. V was clipped by 4 bases and J by 3 bases; unmatched bases: 8. The CDR3 runs to 16 residues. The CDR3 DNA sequence: TGTGCCAGCAGCCCGGGACAGTCTCATTACACCGGGGAGCTGTTTTTT. It translates to CASSPGQSHYTGELFF.

This clone was observed a single time. V gene TRBV3-1 (or the pseudogene TRBV3-2) combines with J gene TRBJ2-5; D may be TRBD2 (5 bases). The CDR3 has 15 amino acids. CDR1 LGHDT and CDR2 YNNKEL come from the germline V gene (reference sequence). Trimming stripped 1 base from V and 4 bases from J, with 13 bases between. CDR3: CASSQGASWGETQYF. The DNA for the CDR3 is TGTGCCAGCAGCCAAGGGGCTAGCTGGGGAGAGACCCAGTACTTC.

This chain connects TRBV29-1 to TRBJ2-5; maybe TRBD2 (6 bases). Trimming removed 7 bases at V and 1 base at J, with 13 bases between. This CDR3 is 13 amino acids long. Germline V gives CDR1 SQVTM, CDR2 ANQGSEA. CDR3 nucleotide sequence: TGCAGCGCCCTACGGACTATCCAAGAGACCCAGTACTTC. Translated: CSALRTIQETQYF. Based on the CDR3 plus reference TRBV29-1 and TRBJ2-5, the full variable domain is SAVISQKPSRDICQRGTSLTIQCQVDSQVTMMFWYRQQPGQSLTLIATANQGSEATYESGFVIDKFPISRPNLTFSTLTVSNMSPEDSSIYLCSALRTIQETQYFGPGTRLLVL.

The genes are TRBV27 and TRBJ1-2; D possibly corresponds to TRBD1 (6 bases). This CDR3 region has 14 residues. Germline-derived CDR1 and CDR2 are MNHEY and SMNVEV (reference sequence). Trimming took off 8 bases at V and 2 bases at J, with 15 bases between the two ends. As DNA, the CDR3 is TGTGCCAGCGGCCAACAGGGAAGGAACTATGGCTACACCTTC. Its protein is CASGQQGRNYGYTF.

This clone qualifies as medium-sized. V and J are TRBV5-1 and TRBJ1-6; D call uncertain. The CDR3 spans 14 residues. CDR1 and CDR2 (germline): SGHRS, YFSETQ. V was cut by 1 base and J by 10 bases, with 12 bases left in between. The CDR3 here is CASSLFGVGSPLHF. The CDR3 DNA is TGCGCCAGCAGCTTGTTCGGGGTCGGGTCACCCCTCCACTTT.

This chain uses TRBV30 with TRBJ2-5; 8 bases are a match to TRBD1. CDR3 length: 15 amino acids. V lost 4 bases and J lost 5; bases outside the gene matches: 12. Germline V lookup: CDR1 GTSNPN, CDR2 SVGIG (reference sequence). CDR3 amino acids: CAWIGTRGRGETQYF. Here the CDR3 DNA reads TGTGCCTGGATTGGAACCAGGGGGCGCGGGGAGACCCAGTACTTC.

The V gene is TRBV7-9, the J gene TRBJ1-1, with D possibly TRBD1 on 5 matching bases. The V end lost 3 bases, the J end lost 1 base, and 6 bases lay between the germline ends. The germline V gene encodes CDR1 SEHNR and CDR2 FQNEAQ (reference sequence). The CDR3 is made up of 13 amino acids. CDR3 region: CASSFQGNTEAFF. CDR3 coding DNA: TGTGCCAGCAGCTTCCAGGGGAACACTGAAGCTTTCTTT.

The chain employs TRBV6-1 and TRBJ1-5; perhaps TRBD1 as D (6 bases). V was pared by 1 base and J by 5 bases, with 9 bases between. Looked up from germline, CDR1 is MNHNS and CDR2 is SASEGT. This CDR3 has 14 residues. This chain's CDR3 is CASSEVWGHQPQHF. CDR3 coding DNA: TGTGCCAGCAGTGAAGTATGGGGGCATCAGCCCCAGCATTTT.

This chain uses TRBV6-5 with TRBJ1-1, with D possibly being TRBD1 (5 bases). Germline V lookup: CDR1 MNHEY, CDR2 SVGAGI. V dropped 6 bases and J dropped 0 bases, with 14 bases sitting between them. CDR3 length: 15 amino acids. The CDR3 here is CASRREGLMNTEAFF. The CDR3 DNA reads TGTGCCAGCAGGCGGGAGGGGCTAATGAACACTGAAGCTTTCTTT.

The chain joins TRBV5-8 to TRBJ1-6, with D tentatively TRBD1 (6 bases). V lost 0 bases and J 6 bases, leaving 13 bases between the germline ends. Germline assignment: CDR1 SGHTS and CDR2 YDEGEE. The CDR3 extends over 16 amino acids. The CDR3: CASSLGKGVTNSPLHF. CDR3 nucleotides: TGTGCCAGCAGCTTGGGTAAGGGGGTGACTAATTCACCCCTCCACTTT. Looking up the rest from reference TRBV5-8 and TRBJ1-6 gives the full variable domain: EAGVTQSPTHLIKTRGQQATLRCSPISGHTSVYWYQQALGLGLQFLLWYDEGEERNRGNFPPRFSGRQFPNYSSELNVNALELEDSALYLCASSLGKGVTNSPLHFGNGTRLTVT.

The chain carries TRBV7-2 and TRBJ1-5; perhaps TRBD1 as D (6 bases). The CDR3 is 14 amino acids. Germline CDR1 SGHTA, CDR2 FQGNSA. The V gene lost 4 bases and the J gene lost 7 bases, with 14 bases spanning the gap. The CDR3 spells CASSYYGGQQPQHF. As DNA, the CDR3 is TGTGCCAGCAGCTACTACGGGGGGCAGCAGCCCCAGCATTTT.

The V call is TRBV5-4, the J call TRBJ2-7; maybe TRBD2 (5 bases). With 2 bases removed from V and 0 bases from J, the gap between germline ends came to 6 bases. The CDR3 length is 13 residues. Germline values: CDR1 SGHNT, CDR2 YYREEE (reference sequence). As DNA, the CDR3 is TGTGCCAGCAGCTTACGGGACTCCTACGAGCAGTACTTC. Protein: CASSLRDSYEQYF.

The DNA for the CDR3 is TGTGCCAGCATCCCCCGTCAGCCCCAGCATTTT. Residues: CASIPRQPQHF. The chain is built from TRBV7-4 and TRBJ1-5; D gene unclear. The germline V gene encodes CDR1 SGHVT and CDR2 SQSDAQ. Trimming shortened V by 7 bases and J by 6 bases, and 7 bases separated the two germline ends. The CDR3 is made up of 11 amino acids.

This clone has a handful of counts. In nucleotides, the CDR3 is TGTGCCAGCAGTGATGGACTGCTCTATGGCTACACCTTC. The encoded protein is CASSDGLLYGYTF. V gene TRBV2 combines with J gene TRBJ1-2; no clear D. This CDR3 has 13 residues. Deletions cut 3 bases from V and 4 bases from J, with 9 bases between. Germline loops: CDR1 SNHLY, CDR2 FYNNEI.

V is TRBV15 and J is TRBJ1-5; D not certain. CDR3 length equals 15 residues. V was cut by 0 bases and J by 0 bases, with 6 bases left in between. Germline V gene lookup returns CDR1 LNHNV and CDR2 YYDKDF (reference sequence). CDR3 DNA: TGTGCCACCAGCAGAGATTACACTAGCAATCAGCCCCAGCATTTT. It is translated as CATSRDYTSNQPQHF.

The chain links TRBV6-6 to TRBJ1-5; TRBD1 aligns across 7 bases. In germline, CDR1 is MNHNY, CDR2 SVGAGI (reference sequence). Trimming at V came to 5 bases and at J to 2 bases, leaving 3 bases not matched to a gene. The CDR3 spans 14 residues. The CDR3 nucleotides read TGTGCCAGCAGTCAGGGGGACGGCAATCAGCCCCAGCATTTT. Protein sequence: CASSQGDGNQPQHF.

The chain combines TRBV7-2 with TRBJ1-3; D gene unclear. This CDR3 comprises 15 residues. The germline V and J ends were trimmed by 4 bases and 2 bases, with 12 bases remaining between them. Germline values: CDR1 SGHTA, CDR2 FQGNSA. The CDR3 nucleotides read TGTGCCAGCAGCTCCCAACGAGGGACTGGAAACACCATATATTTT. Translating gives CASSSQRGTGNTIYF. Filled out from reference TRBV7-2 and TRBJ1-3, the complete variable domain reads GAGVSQSPSNKVTEKGKDVELRCDPISGHTALYWYRQSLGQGLEFLIYFQGNSAPDKSGLPSDRFSAERTGGSVSTLTIQRTQQEDSAVYLCASSSQRGTGNTIYFGEGSWLTVV.

The chain is built from TRBV25-1 and TRBJ1-4; D is uncertain. V lost 10 bases to trimming and J lost 7 bases, with 7 bases between them. Per the germline V gene, CDR1 is MGHDK and CDR2 is SYGVNS. This CDR3 is built from 10 residues. CDR3 loop: CATWAEKLFF. CDR3 sequence (DNA): TGTGCCACGTGGGCTGAAAAACTGTTTTTT.